This TCR beta chain comes out of a study of breast tumors, draining lymph nodes, adjacent tissues. Study findings and constraints: Tumor TCR diversity was below lymph nodes but above nontumor tissue.

TCRdb re-called the multiplex PCR reads with MiXCR, one entry per CDR3 protein. The repertoire includes around 120,000 distinct CDR3 sequences, 20% of them detected once, and roughly 3.5% sits in the top ten. The CDR3 totals 16 residues. V lost 3 bases, J lost 3 bases, and 14 bases lay in between. On this clonotype itself: What it binds is unknown. This may arise from a read error, as a much more abundant clone is one base away.

Breast cancer patients provided tissue from their axillary draining lymph nodes. The V and J genes are TRBV12-3 or TRBV12-4 and TRBJ1-4, with D unclear. The sequence was collected from a female donor with breast cancer. Some clones in this sample may be carry-over from other donors' samples. The material sequenced was axillary lymph node tissue. The CDR3, as DNA: TGTGCCAGCAGTTTGGGTATACGGGGATCTAATGAAAAACTGTTTTTT. Its protein is CASSLGIRGSNEKLFF.